One T cell receptor (beta chain) is described in this entry. Its antigen is not known. Busulfan-fludarabine conditioning, marrow transplant, and cyclophosphamide on days +3 and +4 were administered. This entry is derived from a study of T cells after posttransplantation cyclophosphamide. General study points: TRB clonality was highly associated with recipient CMV seropositivity and reactivation.

TCRdb's copy holds only in-frame clones and misses some; the assay was immunoSEQ multiplex PCR. The repertoire shows about 14,000 clones, none seen only once; the top ten take more than 20%. CDR3 length: 16 amino acids. Germline loops: CDR1 LNHNV, CDR2 YYDKDF (reference sequence). V shed 0 bases and J shed 8 bases, with 16 bases lying between them. The chain employs TRBV15 and TRBJ1-4, with D possibly TRBD1 on 5 matching bases. This receptor was identified in a female patient between 40 and 50 years old who received an allogeneic stem cell transplant from a related donor, was CMV-positive, and had no GVHD. Some of the T cells may derive from the graft donor. The sample in question was PBMCs, obtained 1162 days after allogeneic stem cell transplant with posttransplant cyclophosphamide. The CDR3 nucleotides read TGTGCCACCAGCAGAGATCGGGGGATCAGGGAGGAAAAACTGTTTTTT. Its protein product is CATSRDRGIREEKLFF.